This T cell receptor beta chain was found in a study of memory CD4+ T cells and cytomegalovirus serostatus. The sort gate was single viable CD3+CD4+CD8-CD45RO+ cells for memory CD4+ T cells. V lost 2 bases and J lost 0, with 12 bases in between. Germline lookup yields CDR1 SGHRS and CDR2 YFSETQ. The CDR3 runs 15 residues. Profiled with immunoSEQ multiplex PCR; TCRdb holds only in-frame clones, not every one. Of roughly 42,000 clones in the sample, more than 60% were seen once. The sequence was obtained from an adult in good health and CMV-seronegative. The sequencing sample was made of memory CD4+ T cells from blood. This sequence joins TRBV5-1 and TRBJ2-7; tentative D call: TRBD1 (6 bases). CDR3 DNA sequence: TGCGCCAGCAGCTTTTACGTGGGGGCCTCCTACGAGCAGTACTTC. Protein sequence: CASSFYVGASYEQYF.